This TCR beta chain was recovered during a study of shared clonotypes between healthy human individuals. On the study more broadly: A couple of female and three male donors aged 18 to 49 were enrolled. Findings of the study overall: Only a few donors were included, so the genetic and exposure-history diversity represented was limited.

A note on this clone: The target antigen is unknown.

As defined, naive CD8 cells were CD45RO-negative and positively selected for CCR7, with terminally differentiated effector memory CD45RA+ cells excluded. This CDR3 comprises 14 residues. Germline loops: CDR1 MNHEY, CDR2 SVGAGI. V was shortened by 2 bases and J by 2 bases, with 8 bases between the two germline ends. The protocol was immunoSEQ multiplex PCR, while the TCRdb copy is restricted to in-frame clones and leaves out a portion. The sample holds about 2.2 million clones, around 93% seen once. The sequence derives from a man aged 18 to 29 in good health. Some clones in this sample may be carry-over from other donors' samples. V usage is TRBV6-5 and J usage is TRBJ2-3, with D uncertain. Input material: naive CD8+ T cells from PBMCs. CDR3 DNA sequence: TGTGCCAGCAGTTACAGTCAGTACACAGATACGCAGTATTTT. This gives the protein CASSYSQYTDTQYF.